These T cell receptor beta chains were read from a single sample in a study of identical twins. One entry per CDR3 protein results from TCRdb running MiXCR on the 5' RACE reads. This table holds 600,000 to 800,000 distinct CDR3 sequences, around 21% found once. The data also belong to a second study, concerning T cells expressing NK-cell markers.

The sample comprised PBMCs. The receptor set was obtained from a woman in her late teens or twenties in good health. CDR3s include the opening cysteine and the closing phenylalanine or tryptophan. A D gene is named only where the DNA matches it firmly. Expanded clones are given a class, and other clones once, few, many or no size at all.

d_call,clone_size,v_call,j_call,cdr3_aa,cdr3_nt
TRBD2,once,TRBV15,TRBJ2-2,CATSREVTGGPTGELFF,TGTGCCACCAGCAGAGAGGTCACGGGGGGGCCCACCGGGGAGCTGTTTTTT
TRBD2,many,TRBV10-3,TRBJ2-1,CAISESRLADEGQFF,TGTGCCATCAGTGAGTCCCGCCTAGCGGACGAAGGGCAGTTCTTC
.,.,TRBV7-2,TRBJ2-1,CASSLGADTIYNEQFF,TGTGCCAGCAGCTTAGGAGCGGACACCATTTACAATGAGCAGTTCTTC
.,few,TRBV6-1,TRBJ2-2,CASSTTLANTGELFF,TGTGCCAGCAGCACTACACTTGCGAACACCGGGGAGCTGTTTTTT
.,few,TRBV24-1,TRBJ2-3,CATSDPQLGADTQYF,TGTGCCACCAGTGATCCGCAATTGGGGGCAGATACGCAGTATTTT
TRBD1,many,TRBV7-2,TRBJ1-2,CASSLGTGDGFYGYTF,TGTGCCAGCAGCTTAGGGACAGGAGACGGCTTTTATGGCTACACCTTC
TRBD2,.,TRBV6-1,TRBJ2-1,CASLSGGHNEQFF,TGTGCCAGTCTTAGCGGGGGTCACAATGAGCAGTTCTTC
.,.,TRBV7-8,TRBJ2-7,CASRNLLGPNEQYF,TGTGCCAGCAGGAACTTGTTGGGCCCGAACGAGCAGTACTTC
.,few,TRBV12-3/TRBV12-4,TRBJ2-1,CASSQEYKPNEQFF,TGTGCCAGCAGTCAAGAATACAAGCCAAATGAGCAGTTCTTC
TRBD1,.,TRBV20-1,TRBJ1-1,CSARETGGNTEAFF,TGCAGTGCTAGAGAGACAGGGGGTAACACTGAAGCTTTCTTT
.,few,TRBV12-3/TRBV12-4,TRBJ2-1,CASTEQGLGSYNEQFF,TGTGCCAGCACCGAACAGGGTCTAGGCTCCTACAATGAGCAGTTCTTC
.,many,TRBV29-1,TRBJ1-1,CSVERQKNTEAFF,TGCAGCGTTGAACGGCAGAAGAACACTGAAGCTTTCTTT
.,.,TRBV2,TRBJ2-6,CASSDSLSGGANVLTF,TGTGCCAGCAGTGATAGCTTGAGCGGTGGGGCCAACGTCCTGACTTTC
.,once,TRBV20-1,TRBJ2-5,CSARKAPGTTRTQYF,TGCAGTGCTAGAAAGGCACCGGGAACGACTCGGACCCAGTACTTC
TRBD2,.,TRBV5-1,TRBJ2-5,CASSQEATGGTQYF,TGCGCCAGCAGCCAAGAGGCGACGGGGGGGACCCAGTACTTC
.,many,TRBV29-1,TRBJ1-2,CSVMTNYGYTF,TGCAGCGTCATGACTAACTATGGCTACACCTTC
.,.,TRBV20-1,TRBJ1-5,CSARASGTNSNQPQHF,TGCAGTGCTAGAGCATCAGGGACGAATAGCAATCAGCCCCAGCATTTT
TRBD2,.,TRBV6-2/TRBV6-3,TRBJ2-1,CASSARVAGGYSEQFF,TGTGCCAGCAGCGCCAGAGTAGCGGGAGGTTACAGTGAGCAGTTCTTC
.,.,TRBV7-9,TRBJ1-5,CASSLAAGQPQHF,TGTGCCAGCAGCCTCGCCGCGGGACAGCCCCAGCATTTT
TRBD1,.,TRBV12-3/TRBV12-4,TRBJ2-7,CASRGTASSYEQYF,TGTGCCAGCAGGGGGACAGCTAGCTCCTACGAGCAGTACTTC
.,many,TRBV4-3,TRBJ2-7,CASSQTWTASYEQYF,TGCGCCAGCAGCCAAACATGGACTGCCTCCTACGAGCAGTACTTC
.,few,TRBV11-1,TRBJ2-6,CASSPGPSGANVLTF,TGTGCCAGCAGCCCCGGTCCGTCTGGGGCCAACGTCCTGACTTTC
TRBD2,few,TRBV5-1,TRBJ2-1,CASSLRGGRDEQFF,TGCGCCAGCAGCTTACGGGGGGGGCGAGATGAGCAGTTCTTC
TRBD1,few,TRBV6-5,TRBJ2-1,CASSYWIPGQGNNEQFF,TGTGCCAGCAGTTACTGGATTCCGGGACAGGGGAACAATGAGCAGTTCTTC